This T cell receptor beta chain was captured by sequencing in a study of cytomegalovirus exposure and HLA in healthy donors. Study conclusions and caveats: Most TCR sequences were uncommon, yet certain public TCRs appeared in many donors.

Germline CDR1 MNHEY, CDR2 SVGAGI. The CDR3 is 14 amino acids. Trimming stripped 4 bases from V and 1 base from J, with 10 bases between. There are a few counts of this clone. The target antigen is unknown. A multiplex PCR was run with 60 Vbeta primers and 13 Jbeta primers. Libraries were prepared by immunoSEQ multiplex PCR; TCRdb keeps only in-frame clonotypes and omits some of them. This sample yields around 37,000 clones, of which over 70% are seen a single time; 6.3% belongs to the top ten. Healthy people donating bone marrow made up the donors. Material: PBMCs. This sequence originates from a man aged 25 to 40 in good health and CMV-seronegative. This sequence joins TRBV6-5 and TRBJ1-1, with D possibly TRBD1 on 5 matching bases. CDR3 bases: TGTGCCAGCAGTTTCCCAGGACAGAACACTGAAGCTTTCTTT. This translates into CASSFPGQNTEAFF.